The 30 T cell receptor beta chains reported below all come from one sample, sequenced in a study of CD8+ T cells in alopecia areata. Extracted RNA was reverse transcribed into cDNA, the sequencing template. The method was immunoSEQ multiplex PCR; TCRdb's version includes in-frame clones alone and lacks a portion of them. Sampling found 200,000 to 300,000 clones, none seen once. Scientists pooled cutaneous lymph node cells and sorted them on CD4, CD8alpha, NKG2D, NKG2ACE and other markers. Source material: CD4+ T cells sorted from a lymph node. The receptors were sampled from a C3H/HeJ mouse with alopecia areata. MHC haplotype here: H2-k.

This clone was seen a handful of times. Gene names are mouse gene names. The read ends 4 residues shy of where the CDR3 ends; the end is completed using the germline J gene. The same CDR3 is also encoded by other DNA sequences in this sample. The chain joins TRBV13-1 to TRBJ2-7; D possibly corresponds to TRBD2 (6 bases). The CDR3 is 14 residues long. Germline CDR1 reads NSHNY; CDR2 reads SYGAGN. V lost 2 bases to trimming and J lost 1 base, with 10 bases between them. CDR3 sequence: CASSDPGGSYEQYF. CDR3 DNA (partial): TGTGCCAGCAGTGACCCGGGGGGATCCTAT.

As concerns this clone: Mouse gene names apply. The read stops 4 residues short of the end of the CDR3; the missing end is completed from the germline J gene. V usage is TRBV31 and J usage is TRBJ2-5, with 7 bases that match TRBD2. After removal of 0 bases from V and 2 bases from J, the junction contained 2 bases not matched to a gene. The CDR3 is 14 amino acids. Germline CDR1 is GKSSPN and CDR2 is SITVG. This CDR3 reads CAWSLGLTQDTQYF. The part of the CDR3 DNA that was read is TGTGCCTGGAGTCTGGGACTGACCCAAGAC. Looking up the rest from reference TRBV31 and TRBJ2-5 gives the full variable domain: AQTIHQWPVAEIKAVGSPLSLGCTIKGKSSPNLYWYWQATGGTLQQLFYSITVGQVESVVQLNLSASRPKDDQFILSTEKLLLSHSGFYLCAWSLGLTQDTQYFGPGTRLLVL.

In this sample, this clone turned up a few times. Gene names denote mouse genes. The read gets to within 4 residues of the CDR3 end, and the germline J gene fills in the rest. The V and J genes are TRBV13-3 and TRBJ1-1; D remains unclear. The CDR3 covers 13 residues. Germline V gene data show CDR1 as NNHDY and CDR2 as SYVADS. Trimming took off 5 bases at V and 0 bases at J, with 8 bases between the two ends. CDR3 bases read: TGTGCCAGCAGGAGATCTGCAAACACA. It codes for CASRRSANT. In full, the CDR3 reads CASRRSANTEVFF.

The table lists this clone with many counts. Germline and genes here are mouse. The same CDR3 arises from other DNA sequences in this sample as well. The CDR3 sequence is CTCRRDSYAEQFF. The covered CDR3 bases are TGCACCTGCAGGAGGGACAGCTATGCT. The chain couples TRBV1 to TRBJ2-1; TRBD1 agrees at 7 bases. The CDR3 end lies 4 residues beyond the end of the read and is filled in from the germline J gene. The CDR3 contains 13 residues. The junction had 2 bases not matched to a gene; V was cut back by 6 bases and J by 3 bases. Germline V gene lookup returns CDR1 NSQYPW and CDR2 LRSPGD (reference sequence).

This clone was counted a few times. The gene symbols are mouse symbols. Other DNA variants within this sample encode the same CDR3. CDR3 DNA (partial): TGTGCCAGCTCTCTCACCGGGGGGAGTGCAGAA. It codes for CASSLTGGSAE. The full-length CDR3 reads as CASSLTGGSAETLYF. The chain recombines TRBV12-1 with TRBJ2-3; D is possibly TRBD2 (6 bases). The read comes to an end 4 residues before the CDR3 does, leaving the germline J gene to fill in the end. Germline V CDR1 and CDR2: SGHSN, HYEKVE. The CDR3 has 15 amino acids. V was pared by 0 bases and J by 0 bases, with 9 bases between.

Only a few counts were recorded for this clone. Gene names and germline refer to mouse. The read halts 4 residues ahead of the CDR3 end, with the missing end drawn from the germline J gene. The chain couples TRBV31 to TRBJ2-7, with 8 positions matching TRBD2. CDR3 size: 12 residues. Per germline, CDR1 GKSSPN and CDR2 SITVG. CDR3 sequence reads: CAWKRTGYEQYF. The sequenced CDR3 bases are TGTGCCTGGAAGAGGACTGGGTAT.

Only a few counts were recorded for this clone. Gene and germline names: mouse. Sequencing ends 4 residues short of the CDR3 end; the germline J gene provides the rest. The chain recombines TRBV3 with TRBJ2-1; maybe TRBD2 (5 bases). V dropped 1 base and J dropped 0 bases, with 10 bases sitting between them. CDR1 SNHLY and CDR2 FYNGKV come from the germline V gene (reference sequence). The CDR3 consists of 16 residues. Incomplete CDR3 DNA: TGTGCCAGCAGCTTAGAGTGGGGATATAACTATGCT. It encodes CASSLEWGYNYA. The full CDR3 protein is CASSLEWGYNYAEQFF.

There are a few counts of this clone. The gene names here belong to mouse. With the read ending 4 residues before the CDR3 end, the germline J gene is used to fill in that end. The rearrangement joins TRBV19 to TRBJ2-5, with 10 bases aligning to TRBD1. This CDR3 has 13 amino acids. Germline V gene lookup returns CDR1 FNHDT and CDR2 SITEND (reference sequence). The CDR3 sequence: CASLPGQGDTQYF. CDR3 bases read: TGTGCCAGCCTTCCGGGACAGGGGGAC.

This clone was seen a few times. Mouse germline and gene names are used. The read ends 4 residues before the CDR3 terminus; that terminus is restored from the germline J gene. The chain links TRBV13-3 to TRBJ2-2, with 10 bases matching TRBD1. The ends lost 6 bases at V and 4 bases at J; junction bases unmatched: 3. CDR3 length: 14 amino acids. Germline values: CDR1 NNHDY, CDR2 SYVADS. CDR3 region: CASKGQGSTGQLYF. Incomplete CDR3 DNA: TGTGCCAGCAAGGGACAGGGGAGCACCGGG.

About this clone: Gene names refer to mouse genes. Coverage ceases 4 residues before the CDR3 finishes, and the germline J gene fills in the end. This chain connects TRBV1 to TRBJ1-1; D perhaps matches TRBD1 (6 bases). V lost 3 bases and J 1 base, leaving 12 bases between the germline ends. Germline assignment: CDR1 NSQYPW and CDR2 LRSPGD (reference sequence). This CDR3 spans 15 amino acids. The CDR3 sequence: CTCSAPGQKNTEVFF. The CDR3 DNA, read in part, is TGCACCTGCAGTGCTCCGGGACAAAAAAACACA. The complete variable domain, with remaining parts taken from reference TRBV1 and TRBJ1-1, reads VTLLEQNPRWRLVPRGQAVNLRCILKNSQYPWMSWYQQDLQKQLQWLFTLRSPGDKEVKSLPGADYLATRVTDTELRLQVANMSQGRTLYCTCSAPGQKNTEVFFGKGTRLTVV.

Turning to this clone: Here the gene names and germline are mouse. The read falls 4 residues short of the CDR3 end, and the missing part is taken from the germline J gene. This rearrangement joins TRBV13-3 to TRBJ2-3; 11 nucleotides line up with TRBD2. The CDR3 spans 17 residues. V was pared by 4 bases and J by 1 base, with 8 bases of the junction left unmatched. Germline V CDR1 and CDR2: NNHDY, SYVADS. The CDR3: CASSPGLGVRGAETLYF. The CDR3 DNA, read in part, is TGTGCCAGCAGTCCGGGACTGGGGGTCAGGGGTGCAGAA.

For this clone: Gene names and germline match the mouse. Read coverage stops 4 residues before the CDR3 terminus; the germline J gene supplies the remainder. This sequence joins TRBV1 and TRBJ2-3, with 8 bases fitting TRBD2. V lost 1 base, J lost 1 base, and 7 bases stayed unmatched. The V gene's germline CDR1 is NSQYPW and CDR2 LRSPGD (reference sequence). CDR3 length: 17 residues. The CDR3: CTCSAGVTGGGAETLYF. The covered CDR3 bases are TGCACCTGCAGTGCAGGAGTCACTGGGGGTGGTGCAGAA.

Turning to this clone: Germline and genes here are mouse. Additional DNA sequences in this sample encode the identical CDR3. Incomplete CDR3 DNA: TGTGCCAGCAGCCAACAGGGGGGAAACACA. Translated: CASSQQGGNT. The entire CDR3 protein is CASSQQGGNTEVFF. V and J are TRBV5 and TRBJ1-1; TRBD1 matches at 7 bases. The observed sequence ends 4 residues before the CDR3 terminus, with the missing tail filled in from the germline J gene. The CDR3 has 14 residues. From germline, CDR1 is LGHNA and CDR2 YNLKQL (reference sequence). Germline trimming cut 2 bases from V and 1 base from J; bases unmatched to any gene: 1.

This clone was detected only a few times. Mouse gene names apply. Sequencing ends 4 residues short of the CDR3 end; the germline J gene provides the rest. The chain recombines TRBV19 with TRBJ2-3; D gene ambiguous. The length of the CDR3 is 13 residues. V lost 2 bases, J lost 2 bases, and 6 bases lay in between. Germline assignment: CDR1 FNHDT and CDR2 SITEND (reference sequence). The sequenced CDR3 bases are TGTGCCAGCAGTATCACAAATGCAGAA. Protein product: CASSITNAE. The whole CDR3 sequence reads CASSITNAETLYF.

In this sample, this clone turned up a few times. Gene and germline names: mouse. The read stops 4 residues short of the end of the CDR3; the missing end is completed from the germline J gene. This chain links TRBV19 with TRBJ1-2, with D uncertain. The CDR3 sequence is 13 residues long. V was trimmed by 0 bases and J by 0 bases, leaving 3 bases between them. Germline values: CDR1 FNHDT, CDR2 SITEND (reference sequence). CDR3 DNA, as far as it was read: TGTGCCAGCAGTATAGGTACAAACTCC. Translating gives CASSIGTNS. The entire CDR3 is CASSIGTNSDYTF.

This clone was found many times. The listed genes are named as in mouse. The CDR3 end lies 4 residues beyond the end of the read and is filled in from the germline J gene. The J gene is TRBJ2-5, the V gene TRBV14, with D hard to call. The V end was cut by 1 base, the J end by 1 base, with 7 bases between. This CDR3 contains 14 residues. Germline V lookup: CDR1 SGHDT, CDR2 FRDEAV. This CDR3 reads CASSFVGYQDTQYF. The covered CDR3 bases are TGTGCCAGCAGTTTCGTGGGTTACCAAGAC.

This clone was detected a few times. Genes and germline are mouse. The missing CDR3 end, 3 residues past where the read stops, is filled in from the germline J gene. The rearrangement joins TRBV13-3 to TRBJ1-6, with D maybe TRBD1 (6 bases). TRBJ1-6 is designated an ORF whose function remains uncertain. This CDR3 has 15 amino acids. From germline, CDR1 is NNHDY and CDR2 SYVADS. V was clipped by 1 base and J by 7 bases, with 12 bases between them. The CDR3 bases that were read are TGTGCCAGCAGTGATATCAGGGGATGGAATTCGCCC. Residues: CASSDIRGWNSP. The entire CDR3 protein is CASSDIRGWNSPLYF.

This clone was observed a handful of times. Mouse names are used for the genes. Coverage ceases 4 residues before the CDR3 finishes, and the germline J gene fills in the end. The V call is TRBV31, the J call TRBJ2-7, with 8 bases fitting TRBD2. The germline V gene encodes CDR1 GKSSPN and CDR2 SITVG. The CDR3 spans 14 residues. V lost 3 bases and J lost 0; bases outside the gene matches: 4. This chain's CDR3 is CAWSLTGDSYEQYF. The CDR3 DNA, read in part, is TGTGCCTGGAGCCTGACTGGGGACTCCTAT.

This clone was seen a handful of times. Gene names follow the mouse nomenclature. The CDR3 end lies 4 residues beyond the end of the read and is filled in from the germline J gene. The chain has TRBV13-2 and TRBJ2-2; 10 bases fit TRBD2. V lost 1 base, J lost 4 bases, and 4 bases stayed unmatched. Germline V gene data show CDR1 as NNHNN and CDR2 as SYGAGS (reference sequence). The CDR3 is 16 residues long. The CDR3 reads CASGDPGGAATGQLYF. Partial CDR3 DNA: TGTGCCAGCGGTGATCCTGGGGGGGCCGCCACCGGG.

For this clone: Gene names and germline match the mouse. The CDR3 end is not reached by the read, which stops 4 residues before it; the germline J gene fills it in. The same CDR3 is also encoded by other DNA sequences in this sample. The J gene is TRBJ2-5, the V gene TRBV19; possible D gene TRBD2, 6 bases. With 5 bases removed from V and 0 bases from J, the gap between germline ends came to 13 bases. The CDR3 is 15 amino acids. Germline assignment: CDR1 FNHDT and CDR2 SITEND (reference sequence). The CDR3 sequence: CASSPRTVNQDTQYF. CDR3 bases read: TGTGCCAGCAGCCCCCGGACTGTTAACCAAGAC. Complete variable domain (other parts from reference TRBV19 and TRBJ2-5): GGIITQTPKFLIGQEGQKLTLKCQQNFNHDTMYWYRQDSGKGLRLIYYSITENDLQKGDLSEGYDASREKKSSFSLTVTSAQKNEMAVFLCASSPRTVNQDTQYFGPGTRLLVL.

Regarding this clone: Gene and germline names: mouse. The CDR3 is cut off 4 residues early in the read; its end comes from the germline J gene. J is TRBJ2-2 and V is TRBV5, with a weak D call TRBD2 (7 bases). This CDR3 comprises 17 residues. Germline V CDR1 and CDR2: LGHNA, YNLKQL (reference sequence). V was shortened by 4 bases and J by 1 base, with 16 bases between the two germline ends. The CDR3 loop reads CASSLRLGGLNTGQLYF. The part of the CDR3 DNA that was read is TGTGCCAGCAGCCTCCGCTTGGGGGGCCTAAACACCGGG.

Points on this clone: Gene names denote mouse genes. Read data end 4 residues before the CDR3 end; the end is taken from the germline J gene. The J gene is TRBJ2-2, the V gene TRBV13-2; TRBD1 matches 9 bases. The CDR3 totals 15 residues. Per the germline V gene, CDR1 is NNHNN and CDR2 is SYGAGS (reference sequence). J lost 2 bases, V lost 4 bases, and 3 bases had no gene match. The CDR3 is CASGPGTGNTGQLYF. Partial CDR3 DNA: TGTGCCAGCGGTCCCGGGACAGGGAACACCGGG.

This clone was seen a handful of times. Gene names and germline refer to mouse. Coverage ceases 4 residues before the CDR3 finishes, and the germline J gene fills in the end. This chain connects TRBV1 to TRBJ2-4, with D unresolved. Germline-derived CDR1 and CDR2 are NSQYPW and LRSPGD (reference sequence). The CDR3 extends over 14 amino acids. Trimming pared 1 base from V and 2 bases from J, leaving 7 bases between. The CDR3 bases that were read are TGCACCTGCAGTGCAGGACAACCTCAAAAC. Protein sequence: CTCSAGQPQN. The whole CDR3 sequence is CTCSAGQPQNTLYF.

As concerns this clone: The genes and germline here are from mouse. The read ends 4 residues before the CDR3 terminus; that terminus is restored from the germline J gene. V and J are TRBV2 and TRBJ2-1; TRBD2 aligns across 11 bases. This CDR3 has 15 residues. The V gene's germline CDR1 is LGHNA and CDR2 YSYQKL. CDR3 DNA (partial): TGTGCCAGCAGCCCAAACTGGGGGGGCGATTCT. Residues: CASSPNWGGDS. The CDR3 as a whole reads CASSPNWGGDSEQFF.

This clone appeared a few times. Gene names are mouse gene names. The CDR3 end lies 4 residues beyond the end of the read and is filled in from the germline J gene. V is TRBV19 and J is TRBJ2-7, with 7 bases aligning to TRBD1. There are 14 residues in the CDR3. V dropped 0 bases and J dropped 3; count of bases not matched to a gene: 3. Germline V gene sequence: CDR1 FNHDT, CDR2 SITEND (reference sequence). CDR3 in amino acids: CASSIDGTVYEQYF. The part of the CDR3 DNA that was read is TGTGCCAGCAGTATAGACGGGACAGTCTAT.

This clone was seen only a few times. Genes and germline come from the mouse. The read terminates 4 residues before the CDR3 end, so the remaining end is supplied by the germline J gene. The rearrangement joins TRBV5 to TRBJ2-4; 9 nucleotides line up with TRBD2. The CDR3 covers 16 residues. V lost 4 bases, J lost 0 bases, and 5 bases stayed unmatched. Germline V gives CDR1 LGHNA, CDR2 YNLKQL (reference sequence). The CDR3 spells CASSRDWDTSQNTLYF. The sequenced part of the CDR3 DNA is TGTGCCAGCAGCCGGGACTGGGATACTAGTCAAAAC.

This clone was detected a few times. Here the gene names and germline are mouse. Read sequence stops 4 residues before the CDR3 end, and the germline J gene provides the missing end. The chain links TRBV17 to TRBJ2-3; a possible D gene is TRBD1 (5 bases). V was clipped by 1 base and J by 3 bases, with 11 bases between them. This CDR3 is built from 15 residues. The V gene's germline CDR1 is MNHDT and CDR2 YYDKIL. CDR3 sequence: CASSRVGEGAETLYF. The DNA read from the CDR3 is TGTGCTAGCAGTAGAGTCGGGGAGGGGGCAGAA.

With respect to this clone: The germline and genes are mouse ones. The CDR3 is cut off 4 residues early in the read; its end comes from the germline J gene. This chain links TRBV5 with TRBJ2-4, with D possibly called TRBD1 or TRBD2 (5 bases each). The CDR3 contains 13 residues. CDR1 LGHNA and CDR2 YNLKQL come from the germline V gene (reference sequence). Trimming pared 3 bases from V and 2 bases from J, leaving 6 bases between. CDR3 bases read: TGTGCCAGCAGCCAGGGGGATCAAAAC. Its translation: CASSQGDQN. The whole CDR3 is CASSQGDQNTLYF.

In regard to this clone: Mouse gene names and germline throughout. The sequence runs out 4 residues before the end of the CDR3; the remainder is reconstructed from the germline J gene. The chain recombines TRBV1 with TRBJ1-2; 7 bases agree with TRBD1. Germline CDR1 and CDR2: NSQYPW and LRSPGD (reference sequence). This CDR3 is built from 14 residues. V lost 4 bases and J lost 0; bases outside the gene matches: 2. CDR3 DNA, as far as it was read: TGCACCTGCAGTGGGGACAGCGCAAACTCC. As protein: CTCSGDSANS. The whole CDR3 region reads CTCSGDSANSDYTF.

In this sample, this clone turned up many times. Germline and genes here are mouse. The read ends 4 residues early relative to the CDR3; the germline J gene fills the gap. The chain employs TRBV5 and TRBJ1-1; D is perhaps TRBD1 (6 bases). From germline, CDR1 is LGHNA and CDR2 YNLKQL (reference sequence). This CDR3 comprises 14 residues. The V gene lost 1 base and the J gene lost 1 base, with 7 bases spanning the gap. The CDR3 here is CASSQGTENTEVFF. The sequenced part of the CDR3 DNA is TGTGCCAGCAGCCAAGGGACAGAAAACACA.